This TCR beta chain came from a study of beta chain features in type 1 diabetes. Findings and limits, study-wide: Shorter TCRB CDR3s, moderately but significantly so, marked every one of the four CD4+ subsets in Type 1 diabetes patients.

On this clone: Its target is not known.

The sequenced template was cDNA made from the entire isolated RNA. Produced via immunoSEQ multiplex PCR; TCRdb's table is partial and in-frame only. The profile covers approximately 330,000 clones, with 11% appearing a single time and under 0.02% taken by the ten largest. CDR3 size: 14 residues. The germline CDR1 and CDR2 sequences are SGHNT and YYREEE (reference sequence). The ends lost 4 bases at V and 1 base at J; junction bases unmatched: 4. The receptor was derived from a woman aged 25 to 45 in good health. V and J are TRBV5-4 and TRBJ1-1; 7 bases fit TRBD1. Sequenced input: naive CD4+ T cells from blood. The chain's CDR3 is CASSNDRENTEAFF. The CDR3 DNA sequence: TGTGCCAGCAGCAACGACAGGGAGAACACTGAAGCTTTCTTT.